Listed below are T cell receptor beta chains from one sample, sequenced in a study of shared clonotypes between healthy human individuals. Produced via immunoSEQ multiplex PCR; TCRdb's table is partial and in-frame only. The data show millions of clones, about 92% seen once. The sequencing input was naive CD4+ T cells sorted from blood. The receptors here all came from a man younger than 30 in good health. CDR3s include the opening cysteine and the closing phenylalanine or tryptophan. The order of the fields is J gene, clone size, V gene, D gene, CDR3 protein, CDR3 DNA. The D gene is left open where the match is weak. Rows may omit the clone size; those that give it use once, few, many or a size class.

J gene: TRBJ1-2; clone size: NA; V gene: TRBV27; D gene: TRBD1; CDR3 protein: CASREDRANYGYTF; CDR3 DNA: TGTGCCAGCAGGGAAGACAGGGCCAACTATGGCTACACCTTC
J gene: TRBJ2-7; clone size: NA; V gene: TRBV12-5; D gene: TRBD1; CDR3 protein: CASGLVGFSGTDLGEQYF; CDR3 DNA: TGTGCTAGTGGTTTGGTAGGTTTCAGTGGGACAGACCTGGGGGAGCAGTACTTC
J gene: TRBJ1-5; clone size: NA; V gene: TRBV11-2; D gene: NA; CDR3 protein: CASSRGVSGQPQHF; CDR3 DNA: TGTGCCAGCAGCCGGGGCGTAAGTGGTCAGCCCCAGCATTTT
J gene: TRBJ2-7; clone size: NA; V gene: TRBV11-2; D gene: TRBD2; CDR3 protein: CASSLVGLAGAVDEQYF; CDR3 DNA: TGTGCCAGCAGCTTAGTGGGACTAGCGGGAGCCGTCGACGAGCAGTACTTC
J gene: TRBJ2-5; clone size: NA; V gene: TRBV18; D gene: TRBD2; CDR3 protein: CASSPIAGVETQYF; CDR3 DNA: TGTGCCAGCTCACCAATAGCGGGAGTCGAGACCCAGTACTTC
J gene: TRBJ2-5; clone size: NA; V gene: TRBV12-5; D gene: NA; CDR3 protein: CASGLVMGGEETQYF; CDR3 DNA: TGTGCTAGTGGTTTGGTAATGGGGGGTGAAGAGACCCAGTACTTC
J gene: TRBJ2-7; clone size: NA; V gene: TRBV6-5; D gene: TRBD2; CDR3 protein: CASSYSSSGSPYEQYF; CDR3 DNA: TGTGCCAGCAGTTACTCTTCTAGCGGGAGCCCCTACGAGCAGTACTTC
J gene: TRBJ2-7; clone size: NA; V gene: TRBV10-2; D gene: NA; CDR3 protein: CASRGGPGTYYEQYF; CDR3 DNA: TGCGCCAGCAGAGGAGGCCCCGGGACATATTACGAGCAGTACTTC
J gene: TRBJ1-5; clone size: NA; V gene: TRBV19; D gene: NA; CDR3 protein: CASSFGQTNQPQHF; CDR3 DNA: TGTGCCAGTAGCTTCGGACAGACCAATCAGCCCCAGCATTTT
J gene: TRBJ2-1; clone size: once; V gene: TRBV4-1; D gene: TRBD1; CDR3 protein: CASSLGTDFVYNEQFF; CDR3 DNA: TGCGCCAGCAGCCTCGGGACAGACTTTGTTTACAATGAGCAGTTCTTC
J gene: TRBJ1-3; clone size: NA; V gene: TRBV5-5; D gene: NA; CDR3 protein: CASSLGNSGNTIYF; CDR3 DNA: TGTGCCAGCAGCTTGGGGAACTCTGGAAACACCATATATTTT
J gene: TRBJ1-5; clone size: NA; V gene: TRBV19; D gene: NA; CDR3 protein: CASSDRDVGFVLEPQHF; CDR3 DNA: TGTGCCAGTAGTGACCGGGACGTGGGTTTTGTTTTAGAGCCCCAGCATTTT
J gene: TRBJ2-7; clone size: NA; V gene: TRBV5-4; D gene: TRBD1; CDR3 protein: CASSAQDRGQHEQYF; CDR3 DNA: TGTGCCAGCAGCGCACAGGACAGGGGGCAACACGAGCAGTACTTC
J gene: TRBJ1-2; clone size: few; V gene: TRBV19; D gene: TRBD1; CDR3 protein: CASSTRTGGTF; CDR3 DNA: TGTGCCAGTAGTACACGGACAGGCGGGACCTTC
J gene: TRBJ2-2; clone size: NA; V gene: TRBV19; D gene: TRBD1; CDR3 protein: CASNGQGALTGELFF; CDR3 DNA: TGTGCCAGTAACGGGCAGGGGGCTTTAACCGGGGAGCTGTTTTTT
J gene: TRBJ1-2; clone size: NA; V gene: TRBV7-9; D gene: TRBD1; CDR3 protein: CASSTRDRGSYGYTF; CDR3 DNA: TGTGCCAGCAGCACCCGGGACAGGGGAAGTTATGGCTACACCTTC
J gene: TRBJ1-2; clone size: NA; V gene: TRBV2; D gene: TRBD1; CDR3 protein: CASKGQSYGYTF; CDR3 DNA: TGTGCCAGCAAGGGACAGAGCTATGGCTACACCTTC
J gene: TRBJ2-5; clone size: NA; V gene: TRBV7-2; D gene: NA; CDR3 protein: CASSFRPEGRETQYF; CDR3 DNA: TGTGCCAGCAGCTTCCGCCCGGAGGGTAGGGAGACCCAGTACTTC
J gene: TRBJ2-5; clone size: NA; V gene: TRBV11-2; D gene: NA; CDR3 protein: CASSLRGRETQYF; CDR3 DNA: TGTGCCAGCAGCTTGCGGGGTCGGGAGACCCAGTACTTC
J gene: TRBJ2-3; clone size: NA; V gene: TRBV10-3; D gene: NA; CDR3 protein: CAILDRERTDTQYF; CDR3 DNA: TGTGCCATCCTAGACCGGGAAAGGACAGATACGCAGTATTTT
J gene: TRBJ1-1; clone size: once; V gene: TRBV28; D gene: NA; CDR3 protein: CATNSPPGDTEAFF; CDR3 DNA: TGTGCTACTAACTCTCCCCCCGGGGACACTGAAGCTTTCTTT
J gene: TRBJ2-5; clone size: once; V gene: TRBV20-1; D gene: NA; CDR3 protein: CSANTQETQYF; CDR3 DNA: TGCAGTGCTAACACCCAAGAGACCCAGTACTTC
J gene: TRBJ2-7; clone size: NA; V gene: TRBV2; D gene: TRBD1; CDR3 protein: CASSVDRDWGSYEQYF; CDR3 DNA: TGTGCCAGCAGCGTGGACAGGGATTGGGGCTCCTACGAGCAGTACTTC
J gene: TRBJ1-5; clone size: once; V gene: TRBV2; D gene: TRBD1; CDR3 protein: CASSSDRENQPQHF; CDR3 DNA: TGTGCCAGCAGTTCAGACAGGGAAAATCAGCCCCAGCATTTT
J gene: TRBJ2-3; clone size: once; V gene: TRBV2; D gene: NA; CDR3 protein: CASSVLLRGRSGIDTQYF; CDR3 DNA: TGTGCCAGCAGTGTCCTTTTACGAGGGAGGTCTGGTATCGATACGCAGTATTTT